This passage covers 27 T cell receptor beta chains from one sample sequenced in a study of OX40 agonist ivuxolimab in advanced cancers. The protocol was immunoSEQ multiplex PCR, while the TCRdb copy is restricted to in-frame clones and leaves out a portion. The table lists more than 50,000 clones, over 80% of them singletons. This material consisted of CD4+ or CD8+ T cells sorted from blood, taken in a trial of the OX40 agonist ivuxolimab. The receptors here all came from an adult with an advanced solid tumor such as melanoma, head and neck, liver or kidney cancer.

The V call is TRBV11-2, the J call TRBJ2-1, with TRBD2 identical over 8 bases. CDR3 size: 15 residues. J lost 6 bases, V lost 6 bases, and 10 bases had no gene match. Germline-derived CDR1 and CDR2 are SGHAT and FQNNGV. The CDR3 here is CASRTSGLGLNEQFF. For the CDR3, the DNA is TGTGCCAGCAGGACATCGGGACTAGGCCTCAATGAGCAGTTCTTC.

CDR3 amino acids: CSAKDRDGYTF. The CDR3, as DNA: TGCAGTGCAAAGGACAGGGACGGCTACACCTTC. This chain connects TRBV20-1 to TRBJ1-2; 8 bases align to TRBD1. This CDR3 comprises 11 residues. Germline V gene data show CDR1 as DFQATT and CDR2 as SNEGSKA (reference sequence). V lost 6 bases, J lost 8 bases, and 5 bases stayed unmatched.

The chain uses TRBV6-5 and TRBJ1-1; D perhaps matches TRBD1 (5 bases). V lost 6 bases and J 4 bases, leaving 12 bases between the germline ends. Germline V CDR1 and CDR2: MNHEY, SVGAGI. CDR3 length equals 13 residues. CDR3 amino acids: CASRPTGGTEAFF. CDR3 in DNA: TGTGCCAGCAGACCAACAGGTGGCACTGAAGCTTTCTTT.

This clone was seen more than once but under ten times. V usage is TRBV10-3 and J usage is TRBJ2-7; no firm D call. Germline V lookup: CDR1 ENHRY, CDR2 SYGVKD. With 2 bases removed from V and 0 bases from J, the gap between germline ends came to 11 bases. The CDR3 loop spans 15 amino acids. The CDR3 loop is CAISEELLSSYEQYF. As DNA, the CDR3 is TGTGCCATCAGTGAGGAGCTACTAAGCTCCTACGAGCAGTACTTC.

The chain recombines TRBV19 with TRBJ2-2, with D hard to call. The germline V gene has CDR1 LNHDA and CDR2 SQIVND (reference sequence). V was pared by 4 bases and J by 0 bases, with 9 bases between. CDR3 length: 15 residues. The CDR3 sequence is CASSTTTTNTGELFF. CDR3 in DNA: TGTGCCAGTAGTACGACAACGACGAACACCGGGGAGCTGTTTTTT.

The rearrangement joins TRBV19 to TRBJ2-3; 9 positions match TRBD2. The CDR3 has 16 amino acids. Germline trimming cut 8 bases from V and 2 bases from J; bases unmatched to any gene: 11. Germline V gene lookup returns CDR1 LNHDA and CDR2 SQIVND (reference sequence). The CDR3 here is CASQLQRGANTDTQYF. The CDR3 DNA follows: TGTGCCAGTCAACTCCAGCGGGGGGCAAACACAGATACGCAGTATTTT.

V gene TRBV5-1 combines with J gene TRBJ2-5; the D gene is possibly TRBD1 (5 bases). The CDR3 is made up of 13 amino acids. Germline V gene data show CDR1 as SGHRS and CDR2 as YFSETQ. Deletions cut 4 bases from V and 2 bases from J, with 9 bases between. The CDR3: CASSAQGQETQYF. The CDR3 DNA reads TGCGCCAGCAGCGCCCAGGGACAAGAGACCCAGTACTTC.

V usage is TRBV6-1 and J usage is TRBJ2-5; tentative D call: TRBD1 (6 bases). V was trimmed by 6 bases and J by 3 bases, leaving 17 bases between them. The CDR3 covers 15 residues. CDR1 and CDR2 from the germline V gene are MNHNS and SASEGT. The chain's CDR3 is CASRQLSAGEETQYF. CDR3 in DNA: TGTGCCAGCAGACAATTATCGGCAGGGGAAGAGACCCAGTACTTC.

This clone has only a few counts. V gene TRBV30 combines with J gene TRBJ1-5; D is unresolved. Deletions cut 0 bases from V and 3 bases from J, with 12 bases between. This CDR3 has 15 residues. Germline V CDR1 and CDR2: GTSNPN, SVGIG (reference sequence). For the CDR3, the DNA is TGTGCCTGGAGTGTACCGACCGCCTTCAATCAGCCCCAGCATTTT. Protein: CAWSVPTAFNQPQHF.

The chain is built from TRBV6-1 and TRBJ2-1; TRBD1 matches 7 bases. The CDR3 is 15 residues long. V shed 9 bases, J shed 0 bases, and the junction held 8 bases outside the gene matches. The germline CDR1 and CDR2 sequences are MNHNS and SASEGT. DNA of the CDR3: TGTGCCAGTATCTCCGACAGGGCCTCCTACAATGAGCAGTTCTTC. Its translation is CASISDRASYNEQFF.

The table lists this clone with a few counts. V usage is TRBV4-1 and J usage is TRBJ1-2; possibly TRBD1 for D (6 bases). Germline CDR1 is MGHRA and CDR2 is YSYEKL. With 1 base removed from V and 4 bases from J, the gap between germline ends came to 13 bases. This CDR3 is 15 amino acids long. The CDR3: CASSQVGGGGYGYTF. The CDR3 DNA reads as TGCGCCAGCAGCCAAGTAGGGGGAGGAGGCTATGGCTACACCTTC.

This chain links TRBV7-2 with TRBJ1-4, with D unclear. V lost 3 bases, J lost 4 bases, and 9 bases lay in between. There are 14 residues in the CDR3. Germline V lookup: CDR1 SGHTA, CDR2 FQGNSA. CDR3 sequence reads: CASSFRRNNEKLFF. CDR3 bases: TGTGCCAGCAGCTTCCGCAGAAATAATGAAAAACTGTTTTTT.

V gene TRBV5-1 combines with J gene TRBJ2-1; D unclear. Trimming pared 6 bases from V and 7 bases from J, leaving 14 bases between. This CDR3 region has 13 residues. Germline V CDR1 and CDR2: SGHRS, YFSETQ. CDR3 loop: CASTVQAGNEQFF. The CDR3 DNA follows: TGCGCCAGCACTGTGCAGGCCGGTAATGAGCAGTTCTTC.

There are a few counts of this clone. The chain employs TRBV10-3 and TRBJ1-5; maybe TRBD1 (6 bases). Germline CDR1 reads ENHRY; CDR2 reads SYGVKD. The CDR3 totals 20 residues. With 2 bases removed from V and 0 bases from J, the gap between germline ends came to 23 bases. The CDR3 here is CAISEPKDRIRTHSNQPQHF. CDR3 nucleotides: TGTGCCATCAGTGAGCCAAAAGACAGGATAAGGACTCATAGCAATCAGCCCCAGCATTTT.

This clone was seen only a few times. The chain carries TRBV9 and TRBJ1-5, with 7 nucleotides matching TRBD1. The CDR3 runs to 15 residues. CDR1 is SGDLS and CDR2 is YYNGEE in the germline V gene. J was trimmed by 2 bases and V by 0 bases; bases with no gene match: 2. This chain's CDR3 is CASSVDDRGNQPQHF. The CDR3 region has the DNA TGTGCCAGCAGCGTAGATGACAGGGGCAATCAGCCCCAGCATTTT.

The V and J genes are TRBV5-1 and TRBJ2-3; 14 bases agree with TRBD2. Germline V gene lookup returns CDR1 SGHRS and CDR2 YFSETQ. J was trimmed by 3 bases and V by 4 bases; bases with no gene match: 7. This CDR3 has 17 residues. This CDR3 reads CASSKGLAGVLTDTQYF. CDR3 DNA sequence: TGCGCCAGCAGCAAGGGACTAGCGGGAGTCCTAACAGATACGCAGTATTTT.

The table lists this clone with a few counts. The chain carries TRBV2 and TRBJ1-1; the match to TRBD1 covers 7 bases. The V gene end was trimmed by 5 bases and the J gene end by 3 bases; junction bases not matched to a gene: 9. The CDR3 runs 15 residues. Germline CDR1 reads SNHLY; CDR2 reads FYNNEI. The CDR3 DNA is TGTGCCAGCAGTAATTTTCAGGGGGAGTACACTGAAGCTTTCTTT. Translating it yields CASSNFQGEYTEAFF. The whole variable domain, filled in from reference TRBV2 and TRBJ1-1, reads EPEVTQTPSHQVTQMGQEVILRCVPISNHLYFYWYRQILGQKVEFLVSFYNNEISEKSEIFDDQFSVERPDGSNFTLKIRSTKLEDSAMYFCASSNFQGEYTEAFFGQGTRLTVV.

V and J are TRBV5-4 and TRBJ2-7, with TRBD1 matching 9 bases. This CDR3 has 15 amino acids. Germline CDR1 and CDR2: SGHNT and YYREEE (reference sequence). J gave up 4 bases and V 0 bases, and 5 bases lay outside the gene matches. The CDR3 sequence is CASSLERQGGYEQYF. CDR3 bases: TGTGCCAGCAGCTTGGAAAGACAGGGGGGATACGAGCAGTACTTC. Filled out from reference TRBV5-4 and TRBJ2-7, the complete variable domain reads ETGVTQSPTHLIKTRGQQVTLRCSSQSGHNTVSWYQQALGQGPQFIFQYYREEENGRGNFPPRFSGLQFPNYSSELNVNALELDDSALYLCASSLERQGGYEQYFGPGTRLTVT.

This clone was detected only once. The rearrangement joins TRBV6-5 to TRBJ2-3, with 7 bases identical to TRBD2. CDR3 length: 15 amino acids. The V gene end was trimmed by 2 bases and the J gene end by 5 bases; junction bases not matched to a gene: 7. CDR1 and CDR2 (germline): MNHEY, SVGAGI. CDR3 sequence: CASSYGGRGLDTQYF. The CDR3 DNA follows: TGTGCCAGCAGTTACGGCGGGAGAGGTTTAGATACGCAGTATTTT.

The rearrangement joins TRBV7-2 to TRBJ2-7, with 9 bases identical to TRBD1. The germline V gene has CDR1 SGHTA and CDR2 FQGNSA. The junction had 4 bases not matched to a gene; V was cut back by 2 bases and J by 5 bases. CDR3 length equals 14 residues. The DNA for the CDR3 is TGTGCCAGCAGCTTACCGGACAGGGGACACGAGCAGTACTTC. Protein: CASSLPDRGHEQYF.

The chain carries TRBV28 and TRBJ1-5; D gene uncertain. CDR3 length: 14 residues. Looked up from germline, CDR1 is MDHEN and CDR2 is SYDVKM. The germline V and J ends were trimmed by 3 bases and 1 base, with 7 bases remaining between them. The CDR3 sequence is CASSLVGSNQPQHF. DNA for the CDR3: TGTGCCAGCAGTTTGGTAGGCAGCAATCAGCCCCAGCATTTT.

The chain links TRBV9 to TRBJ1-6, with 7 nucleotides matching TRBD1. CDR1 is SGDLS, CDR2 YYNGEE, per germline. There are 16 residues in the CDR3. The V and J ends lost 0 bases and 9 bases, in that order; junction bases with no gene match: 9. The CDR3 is CASSVDADRAGSPLHF. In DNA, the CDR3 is TGTGCCAGCAGCGTAGATGCTGACAGGGCCGGTTCACCCCTCCACTTT.

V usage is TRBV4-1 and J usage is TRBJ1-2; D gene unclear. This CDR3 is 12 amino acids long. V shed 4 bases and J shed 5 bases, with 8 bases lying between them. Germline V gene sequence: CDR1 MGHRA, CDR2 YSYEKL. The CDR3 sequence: CASSLGPYGYTF. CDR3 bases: TGCGCCAGCAGCCTTGGCCCGTATGGCTACACCTTC.

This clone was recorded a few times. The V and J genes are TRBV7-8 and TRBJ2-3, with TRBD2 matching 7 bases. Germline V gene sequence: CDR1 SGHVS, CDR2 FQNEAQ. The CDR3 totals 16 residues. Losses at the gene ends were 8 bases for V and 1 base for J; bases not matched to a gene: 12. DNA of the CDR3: TGTGCCAGCTCAACCTTCGGGGGGAGAGGCACAGATACGCAGTATTTT. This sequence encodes CASSTFGGRGTDTQYF.

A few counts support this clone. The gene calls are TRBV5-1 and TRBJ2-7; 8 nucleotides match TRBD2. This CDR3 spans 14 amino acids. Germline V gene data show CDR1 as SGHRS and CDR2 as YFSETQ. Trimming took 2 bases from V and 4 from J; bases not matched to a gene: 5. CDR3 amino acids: CASSFLREDYEQYF. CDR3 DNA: TGCGCCAGCAGCTTCTTGCGGGAGGATTACGAGCAGTACTTC.

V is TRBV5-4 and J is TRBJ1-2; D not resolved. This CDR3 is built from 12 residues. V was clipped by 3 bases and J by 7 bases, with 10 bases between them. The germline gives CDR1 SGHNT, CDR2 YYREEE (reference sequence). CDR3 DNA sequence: TGTGCCAGCAGCTCGTTACCGGGTGGCTACACCTTC. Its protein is CASSSLPGGYTF.

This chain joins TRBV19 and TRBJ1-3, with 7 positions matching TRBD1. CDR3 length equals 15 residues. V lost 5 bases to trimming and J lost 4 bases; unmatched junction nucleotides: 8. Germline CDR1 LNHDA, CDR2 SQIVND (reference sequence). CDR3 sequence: CASSSDRARGNTIYF. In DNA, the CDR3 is TGTGCCAGTAGTTCAGACAGGGCGAGGGGAAACACCATATATTTT.